Listed below are T cell receptor beta chains from one sample, sequenced in a study of cytomegalovirus exposure and HLA in healthy donors. Data came from immunoSEQ multiplex PCR; TCRdb stores just in-frame clones and leaves some out. In the table there are 85,000 to 130,000 clones, under 80% of which are singletons. The sequencing input was PBMCs. These receptors were collected from a man in his 60s in good health and CMV-seronegative. Each CDR3 is given with its conserved first and last residue. Fields, in order: V gene, D gene, J gene, clone size, CDR3 protein, CDR3 DNA. D genes are given only for firm matches. Clone sizes are given selectively: once, few, many, or a class where the clone is expanded.

v_call: TRBV27; d_call: .; j_call: TRBJ2-7; clone_size: once; cdr3_aa: CASIRLGANYEQYF; cdr3_nt: TGTGCCAGCATCCGCCTGGGGGCAAACTACGAGCAGTACTTC
v_call: TRBV28; d_call: .; j_call: TRBJ1-1; clone_size: .; cdr3_aa: CASSGLEVGGTEAFF; cdr3_nt: TGTGCCAGCAGTGGCCTTGAGGTAGGGGGAACTGAAGCTTTCTTT
v_call: TRBV21-1; d_call: .; j_call: TRBJ1-3; clone_size: .; cdr3_aa: CASSSGETFLGNTIYF; cdr3_nt: TGTGCCAGCAGCTCCGGTGAGACTTTTTTAGGAAACACCATATATTTT
v_call: TRBV6-5; d_call: .; j_call: TRBJ2-2; clone_size: .; cdr3_aa: CASSRQIGELFF; cdr3_nt: TGTGCCAGCAGTAGACAGATCGGGGAGCTGTTTTTT
v_call: TRBV5-4; d_call: TRBD1; j_call: TRBJ2-1; clone_size: .; cdr3_aa: CASSFRDRDYNEQFF; cdr3_nt: TGTGCCAGCAGCTTCCGGGACAGGGACTACAATGAGCAGTTCTTC
v_call: TRBV2; d_call: .; j_call: TRBJ1-4; clone_size: .; cdr3_aa: CASSVGLTEKLFF; cdr3_nt: TGTGCCAGCAGTGTTGGACTGACTGAAAAACTGTTTTTT
v_call: TRBV7-9; d_call: TRBD1; j_call: TRBJ1-6; clone_size: .; cdr3_aa: CASSQNRGPLHF; cdr3_nt: TGTGCCAGCAGCCAAAACAGGGGACCCCTCCACTTT
v_call: TRBV9; d_call: .; j_call: TRBJ2-3; clone_size: .; cdr3_aa: CASSERIHTDTQYF; cdr3_nt: TGTGCCAGCAGCGAGCGGATCCACACAGATACGCAGTATTTT
v_call: TRBV15; d_call: TRBD1; j_call: TRBJ1-2; clone_size: .; cdr3_aa: CATSRDRTGGGYTF; cdr3_nt: TGTGCCACCAGCAGAGACCGGACAGGCGGTGGCTACACCTTC
v_call: TRBV28; d_call: .; j_call: TRBJ1-5; clone_size: .; cdr3_aa: CASSLLAGQGNQPQHF; cdr3_nt: TGTGCCAGCAGTTTATTGGCAGGGCAGGGCAATCAGCCCCAGCATTTT
v_call: TRBV27; d_call: TRBD1; j_call: TRBJ1-2; clone_size: .; cdr3_aa: CASSPLGQGKDGYTF; cdr3_nt: TGTGCCAGCAGTCCCCTGGGACAGGGGAAAGATGGCTACACCTTC
v_call: TRBV30; d_call: TRBD1; j_call: TRBJ2-5; clone_size: .; cdr3_aa: CAWNMGDRGYEQYF; cdr3_nt: TGTGCCTGGAATATGGGGGACAGGGGGTATGAGCAGTACTTC
v_call: TRBV5-1; d_call: .; j_call: TRBJ2-3; clone_size: few; cdr3_aa: CASSPPGFGGTTDTQYF; cdr3_nt: TGCGCCAGCAGCCCCCCGGGGTTCGGCGGAACCACAGATACGCAGTATTTT
v_call: TRBV5-1; d_call: TRBD1; j_call: TRBJ1-3; clone_size: .; cdr3_aa: CASSSREQGSGNTIYF; cdr3_nt: TGCGCCAGCAGCTCCCGGGAACAGGGGTCTGGAAACACCATATATTTT
v_call: TRBV6-6; d_call: .; j_call: TRBJ2-5; clone_size: .; cdr3_aa: CASSYSGQTGQETQYF; cdr3_nt: TGTGCCAGCAGTTACTCCGGGCAGACAGGCCAAGAGACCCAGTACTTC
v_call: TRBV4-1; d_call: .; j_call: TRBJ2-5; clone_size: once; cdr3_aa: CATFRSPETQYF; cdr3_nt: TGCGCCACCTTCCGTTCCCCAGAGACCCAGTACTTC
v_call: TRBV5-6; d_call: .; j_call: TRBJ2-7; clone_size: .; cdr3_aa: CASSLRPGSYEQYF; cdr3_nt: TGTGCCAGCAGCTTGCGGCCAGGATCCTACGAGCAGTACTTC
v_call: TRBV4-3; d_call: .; j_call: TRBJ1-6; clone_size: .; cdr3_aa: CAIQVSAPLHF; cdr3_nt: TGCGCCATACAGGTTTCAGCACCCCTCCACTTT
v_call: TRBV28; d_call: TRBD1; j_call: TRBJ1-5; clone_size: .; cdr3_aa: CASSAAGTGYQPQHF; cdr3_nt: TGTGCCAGCAGTGCGGCCGGGACAGGTTATCAGCCCCAGCATTTT
v_call: TRBV6-1; d_call: .; j_call: TRBJ1-6; clone_size: .; cdr3_aa: CASSEGRGGTYNSPLHF; cdr3_nt: TGTGCCAGCAGTGAAGGCAGAGGGGGAACCTATAATTCACCCCTCCACTTT
v_call: TRBV25-1; d_call: .; j_call: TRBJ1-6; clone_size: .; cdr3_aa: CASSEQTGGGSPLHF; cdr3_nt: TGTGCCAGCAGTGAACAGACAGGCGGGGGTTCACCCCTCCACTTT
v_call: TRBV11-1; d_call: .; j_call: TRBJ2-5; clone_size: few; cdr3_aa: CASSSDRYQETQYF; cdr3_nt: TGTGCCAGCAGCTCCGACAGGTACCAAGAGACCCAGTACTTC